Following are 12 T cell receptor beta chains from one sample sequenced in a study of blood T cells in healthy people across ages. A second PCR of roughly 7 to 11 cycles used a sample-barcoded 5' primer and a J-beta primer mix. TCRdb used MiXCR to reprocess the 5' RACE reads, holding one entry per CDR3 protein. This table holds about 1 million distinct CDR3 sequences, 45% found once. Sequences were obtained from blood. The source of these receptors is an older woman in good health.

This chain joins TRBV29-1 and TRBJ2-3, with 12 positions matching TRBD2. The CDR3 runs to 15 residues. V was clipped by 5 bases and J by 3 bases; unmatched bases: 6. The germline V gene has CDR1 SQVTM and CDR2 ANQGSEA. The CDR3 coding sequence is TGCAGCGTTCGACCTGGACTAGCGGGGACAGATACGCAGTATTTT. Translated, it gives CSVRPGLAGTDTQYF.

The chain recombines TRBV7-9 with TRBJ2-1; D call uncertain. The CDR3 is 9 residues long. The V gene's germline CDR1 is SEHNR and CDR2 FQNEAQ (reference sequence). Trimming stripped 5 bases from V and 15 bases from J, with 8 bases between. CDR3 nucleotide sequence: TGTGCCAGCAGCCCCCCGGTGTTCTTC. Its translation is CASSPPVFF.

A word on this clonotype: Compared with germline, one end of the junction differs, possibly owing to a read error. The gene calls are TRBV30 and TRBJ2-5; D not resolved. This CDR3 spans 13 amino acids. The germline V gene encodes CDR1 GTSNPN and CDR2 SVGIG (reference sequence). The CDR3 loop reads CARSEDTAETQYF. In DNA form, the CDR3 reads TGTGCCCGGAGTGAAGACACGGCGGAGACCCAGTACTTC.

V and J are TRBV13 and TRBJ1-4; 7 bases are shared with TRBD1. CDR1 is PRHDT, CDR2 FYEKMQ, per germline (reference sequence). The CDR3 is 12 residues long. V was pared by 7 bases and J by 13 bases, with 9 bases of the junction left unmatched. CDR3: CASTAGGGGLFF. The CDR3 DNA follows: TGTGCCAGCACCGCAGGGGGGGGAGGACTGTTTTTT. Complete variable domain (other parts from reference TRBV13 and TRBJ1-4): AAGVIQSPRHLIKEKRETATLKCYPIPRHDTVYWYQQGPGQDPQFLISFYEKMQSDKGSIPDRFSAQQFSDYHSELNMSSLELGDSALYFCASTAGGGGLFFGSGTQLSVL.

The chain has TRBV20-1 and TRBJ2-3; TRBD1 aligns across 7 bases. V dropped 3 bases and J dropped 0; count of bases not matched to a gene: 9. The CDR3 contains 16 residues. Germline V gene sequence: CDR1 DFQATT, CDR2 SNEGSKA (reference sequence). This chain's CDR3 is CSARDMPGQSTDTQYF. DNA of the CDR3: TGCAGTGCTAGGGATATGCCGGGACAGAGCACAGATACGCAGTATTTT.

This chain uses TRBV2 with TRBJ1-2; D remains ambiguous. The CDR3 sequence is 13 residues long. Germline V CDR1 and CDR2: SNHLY, FYNNEI. V was cut by 3 bases and J by 5 bases, with 10 bases left in between. Here the CDR3 DNA reads TGTGCCAGCAGTGACTTATCCAAGTATGGCTACACCTTC. Residues: CASSDLSKYGYTF.

V and J are TRBV24-1 and TRBJ1-1; no clear D gene. Germline CDR1 is KGHDR and CDR2 is SFDVKD. CDR3 length: 13 residues. V lost 9 bases and J 7 bases, leaving 17 bases between the germline ends. DNA for the CDR3: TGTGCCACCCAGGCCCGGGATTCAGGTGAAGCTTTCTTT. Translating it yields CATQARDSGEAFF.

This clonotype was detected a few times. The chain joins TRBV4-2 to TRBJ2-7; TRBD2 might be the D (5 bases). CDR3 size: 14 residues. The germline V gene encodes CDR1 LGHNA and CDR2 YNFKEQ. V gave up 0 bases and J gave up 3 bases, with 9 bases separating them. DNA for the CDR3: TGTGCCAGCAGCCAAGAGCGCGGGCACTACGAGCAGTACTTC. Residues: CASSQERGHYEQYF.

This clonotype was counted between two and nine times. The chain carries TRBV6-6 and TRBJ2-3, with a possible D match to TRBD2 (5 bases). Trimming stripped 2 bases from V and 1 base from J, with 10 bases between. The CDR3 runs 15 residues. Germline CDR1 is MNHNY and CDR2 is SVGAGI (reference sequence). This CDR3 reads CASSYPTAGTDTQYF. DNA for the CDR3: TGTGCCAGCAGTTACCCTACAGCGGGCACAGATACGCAGTATTTT.

This clonotype has just a few counts. The chain links TRBV7-3 to TRBJ2-3; 13 nucleotides align to TRBD2. The germline CDR1 and CDR2 sequences are SGHTA and FQGTGA. The CDR3 has 15 residues. The J segment lost 14 bases and the V segment lost 0 bases, leaving 8 bases of the junction unmatched. The CDR3 here is CASSLTGTSGNGLYF. Here the CDR3 DNA reads TGTGCCAGCAGCTTAACCGGGACTAGCGGGAATGGTTTGTATTTT.

The gene calls are TRBV11-2 and TRBJ2-1, with 12 bases lining up with TRBD2. Germline V CDR1 and CDR2: SGHAT, FQNNGV. The trim removed 5 bases at V and 9 bases at J, leaving 11 bases unmatched. The CDR3 is 16 residues long. CDR3 region: CASSPQLAGGYGEQFF. The CDR3 DNA is TGTGCCAGCAGCCCTCAACTAGCGGGAGGATATGGTGAGCAGTTCTTC.

The J gene is TRBJ2-7, the V gene TRBV2; D might be TRBD2 (6 bases). Trimming removed 3 bases at V and 9 bases at J, with 21 bases between. In germline, CDR1 is SNHLY, CDR2 FYNNEI. The CDR3 has 15 amino acids. CDR3 in DNA: TGTGCCAGCAGTGAGGAGGGCGCCTCGTTTAACGGGCAGTACTTC. Translation gives CASSEEGASFNGQYF.